This T cell receptor (beta chain) was found in a study of T-cell memory formation after mild COVID-19. Overall study context: Clustering of TCRs was largely donor specific. General study findings and limits: That cross-reactive memory joined was suggested by some responding clones appearing in pre-infection memory. While clones contracting from day 15 to 85 were balanced between CD4 and CD8, later expanders leaned CD4+.

Sample barcodes and UMIs were carried by the TCR alpha and TCR beta cDNA libraries that 5'RACE generated with constant-segment primers. MiXCR was run by TCRdb on the 5' RACE reads, yielding one entry per CDR3 protein. The repertoire includes approximately 560,000 distinct CDR3 sequences, 17% of them detected once, and approximately 8.1% sits in the top ten. This clonotype was detected a few times. Its antigen is undetermined. The J segment lost 7 bases and the V segment lost 6 bases, leaving 11 bases of the junction unmatched. The germline V gene encodes CDR1 MNHEY and CDR2 SVGEGT. CDR3 size: 15 residues.

The J gene is TRBJ2-1, the V gene TRBV6-2 or TRBV6-3; TRBD1 aligns across 8 bases. The TCR originated in an adult woman who had mild COVID-19 (a few samples of this study predate the infection). Cell type and time point are not known. Material: PBMCs or a T cell subset sorted from them (not recorded which). This chain's CDR3 is CASSSGQDAGNEQFF. The DNA for the CDR3 is TGTGCCAGCAGCTCGGGACAGGACGCTGGTAATGAGCAGTTCTTC.